This TCR beta chain comes out of a study of vaccination and CD4 T cells after COVID-19. Cultured CD4+ T cell DNA underwent sequencing with the Oncomine TCR Beta short-read assay. In this case, cultured CD4+ T cells provided the extracted genomic DNA. Via MiXCR, TCRdb re-called the PCR reads, giving one row per CDR3 protein. The profile shows about 2,800 distinct CDR3 sequences, 84% of them singletons. Sample treatment: approximately 11-day PBMC culture with coronavirus spike peptide pools or control peptides (ViraFEST assay). Comment on this clonotype: Its antigen is not known.

V shed 0 bases, J shed 4 bases, and the junction held 9 bases outside the gene matches. Germline CDR1 GTSNPN, CDR2 SVGIG (reference sequence). This CDR3 has 17 residues. This sequence was found in a human donor who had recovered from COVID-19. Sequencing was carried out using CD4+ T cells from blood, cultured in vitro. The V gene is TRBV30, the J gene TRBJ1-2, with 12 bases identical to TRBD1. In nucleotides, the CDR3 is TGTGCCTGGAGTGTAAAGTTCGGGACAGGGGGCAGCTATGGCTACACCTTC. Encoded protein: CAWSVKFGTGGSYGYTF.